Presented here are 17 T cell receptor beta chains from one specimen sequenced in a study of T cell repertoires in cytomegalovirus infection. TCRdb ran MiXCR on the reads and lists one entry per CDR3 protein. The sample comprises a few hundred thousand distinct CDR3 sequences, around 40% of which are singletons, and about half rests with the top ten. Their antigen targets remain unknown. Material: cultured PBMCs, obtained from culture after CMV antigen stimulation. The source is a human donor in good health (CMV status not recorded). Some clones in this sample may be carry-over from other donors' samples.

This rearrangement joins TRBV6-2 or TRBV6-3 to TRBJ2-7; perhaps D is TRBD1 or TRBD2 (5 bases each). The CDR3 covers 13 residues. Trimming pared 4 bases from V and 6 bases from J, leaving 13 bases between. Germline V gives CDR1 MNHEY, CDR2 SVGEGT. The CDR3 nucleotides read TGTGCCAGCAGTTTGGGGACCTCCGCCGAGCAGTACTTC. Translated, it gives CASSLGTSAEQYF.

The gene calls are TRBV27 and TRBJ2-3, with a possible D match to TRBD2 (5 bases). Germline CDR1 reads MNHEY; CDR2 reads SMNVEV (reference sequence). The CDR3 consists of 16 residues. Trimming took off 6 bases at V and 1 base at J, with 17 bases between the two ends. CDR3 residues: CASSPPRGQGTDTQYF. The CDR3, as DNA: TGTGCCAGCAGCCCACCCCGGGGTCAGGGCACAGATACGCAGTATTTT.

Only a few counts were recorded for this clonotype. This chain connects TRBV7-2 to TRBJ2-7; D is undetermined. Germline assignment: CDR1 SGHTA and CDR2 FQGNSA. Trimming removed 5 bases from V and 0 bases from J, with 11 bases in between. The CDR3 covers 14 residues. CDR3 bases: TGTGCCAGCAGCCCTACTTTGGCCTCCTACGAGCAGTACTTC. It encodes CASSPTLASYEQYF.

The sample holds a few counts of this clonotype. The genes are TRBV6-5 and TRBJ2-3, with TRBD2 matching over 9 bases. The CDR3 contains 16 residues. Germline V gives CDR1 MNHEY, CDR2 SVGAGI. The V gene end was trimmed by 0 bases and the J gene end by 3 bases; junction bases not matched to a gene: 4. The CDR3 sequence: CASSYSTSGVTDTQYF. The CDR3 coding sequence is TGTGCCAGCAGTTACTCGACTAGCGGCGTAACAGATACGCAGTATTTT.

On this clonotype itself: As the CDR3 is not closed by the conserved phenylalanine or tryptophan, this likely results from a read error. The rearrangement uses TRBV6-1 and TRBJ1-2; D remains unclear. V lost 5 bases to trimming and J lost 6 bases, with 22 bases between them. This CDR3 has 16 residues. Germline CDR1 MNHNS, CDR2 SASEGT. The chain's CDR3 is CASSRSPWAPVDGYTY. CDR3 coding DNA: TGTGCCAGCAGTCGCTCACCGTGGGCGCCAGTCGATGGCTACACCTAC.

The sample holds many counts of this clonotype. This chain links TRBV7-2 with TRBJ2-3; maybe TRBD2 (5 bases). V was trimmed by 1 base and J by 7 bases, leaving 12 bases between them. The CDR3 has 14 residues. Germline V CDR1 and CDR2: SGHTA, FQGNSA. The CDR3 region has the DNA TGTGCCAGCAGCTTAGACGGAGGATTGAATACGCAGTATTTT. This sequence encodes CASSLDGGLNTQYF.

The rearrangement uses TRBV5-5 and TRBJ1-1; TRBD1 is a possible D gene (6 bases). The CDR3 loop spans 14 amino acids. Germline V lookup: CDR1 SGHKS, CDR2 YYEKEE (reference sequence). The V gene lost 3 bases and the J gene lost 5 bases, with 14 bases spanning the gap. This CDR3 is CASSWEGGRTEAFF. The CDR3 region has the DNA TGTGCCAGCAGCTGGGAGGGGGGGCGGACTGAAGCTTTCTTT.

This clonotype came up a few times. The chain employs TRBV14 and TRBJ2-1; D might be TRBD1 (5 bases). Germline V gives CDR1 SGHDN, CDR2 FVKESK. The V gene lost 0 bases and the J gene lost 9 bases, with 12 bases spanning the gap. The CDR3 covers 14 residues. CDR3 sequence reads: CASSQDAGSGEQFF. In nucleotides, the CDR3 is TGTGCCAGCAGCCAAGACGCAGGGTCGGGTGAGCAGTTCTTC. Based on the CDR3 plus reference TRBV14 and TRBJ2-1, the full variable domain is EAGVTQFPSHSVIEKGQTVTLRCDPISGHDNLYWYRRVMGKEIKFLLHFVKESKQDESGMPNNRFLAERTGGTYSTLKVQPAELEDSGVYFCASSQDAGSGEQFFGPGTRLTVL.

The chain recombines TRBV7-2 with TRBJ1-6, with D unclear. Germline V gene sequence: CDR1 SGHTA, CDR2 FQGNSA. V gave up 6 bases and J gave up 1 base, with 16 bases separating them. This CDR3 region has 17 residues. The DNA of the CDR3 is TGTGCCAGCAGTCTGACGCCTCAAGTGTCCTATAATTCACCCCTCCACTTT. The encoded protein is CASSLTPQVSYNSPLHF.

In DNA, the CDR3 is TGTGCCAGCAGTTTAACCGGGACACGCAAAGAGCCCCAGCATTTT. This codes for CASSLTGTRKEPQHF. This rearrangement joins TRBV28 to TRBJ1-5; a weak D match, TRBD1 (6 bases). The V end was cut by 2 bases, the J end by 8 bases, with 16 bases between. Germline V gene lookup returns CDR1 MDHEN and CDR2 SYDVKM. The CDR3 length is 15 residues.

This clonotype was observed a few times. This chain connects TRBV7-9 to TRBJ2-3, with D tentatively TRBD2 (6 bases). The V and J ends lost 3 bases and 5 bases respectively, with 12 bases between them. This CDR3 has 14 amino acids. Germline lookup yields CDR1 SEHNR and CDR2 FQNEAQ (reference sequence). In nucleotides, the CDR3 is TGTGCCAGCAGCTTTAGCGGTTTCGGAGATACGCAGTATTTT. Protein sequence: CASSFSGFGDTQYF.

The CDR3 is CASSLGRPGEGKLFF. The CDR3 DNA follows: TGTGCCAGCAGCCTAGGACGCCCGGGGGAGGGAAAACTGTTTTTT. V and J are TRBV7-4 and TRBJ1-4; D is perhaps TRBD1 (5 bases). Germline assignment: CDR1 SGHVT and CDR2 SQSDAQ. Between the trimmed V and J ends, which lost 5 bases and 10 bases, there was a span of 20 bases. This CDR3 has 15 amino acids.

The chain uses TRBV7-2 and TRBJ2-7, with 8 nucleotides matching TRBD1. There are 15 residues in the CDR3. CDR1 and CDR2 (germline): SGHTA, FQGNSA. V was clipped by 5 bases and J by 5 bases; unmatched bases: 11. The CDR3 region is CASSPRPGGLNEQYF. The DNA for the CDR3 is TGTGCCAGCAGCCCACGACCAGGGGGCCTAAACGAGCAGTACTTC.

This clonotype appeared a few times. J is TRBJ1-3 and V is TRBV5-1; unclear D gene. The germline V gene has CDR1 SGHRS and CDR2 YFSETQ. V lost 1 base and J 4 bases, leaving 6 bases between the germline ends. The CDR3 length is 13 residues. The CDR3 loop is CASSLTEGNTIYF. As DNA, the CDR3 is TGCGCCAGCAGCTTGACAGAAGGAAACACCATATATTTT. The full variable domain, its missing parts supplied by reference TRBV5-1 and TRBJ1-3, is KAGVTQTPRYLIKTRGQQVTLSCSPISGHRSVSWYQQTPGQGLQFLFEYFSETQRNKGNFPGRFSGRQFSNSRSEMNVSTLELGDSALYLCASSLTEGNTIYFGEGSWLTVV.

This clonotype was observed a few times. This chain joins TRBV7-2 and TRBJ2-6; D may match TRBD1 or TRBD2 (5 bases each). V shed 0 bases and J shed 4 bases, with 10 bases lying between them. The germline CDR1 and CDR2 sequences are SGHTA and FQGNSA. This CDR3 contains 16 residues. The CDR3 DNA reads TGTGCCAGCAGCTTAGCGGGTGGGGACGGGGCCAACGTCCTGACTTTC. Encoded protein: CASSLAGGDGANVLTF.

The CDR3 region is CASSAPPGLAGRDEQFF. CDR3 sequence (DNA): TGTGCCAGCAGTGCCCCCCCCGGACTAGCGGGTCGAGATGAGCAGTTCTTC. This chain links TRBV6-2 or TRBV6-3 with TRBJ2-1, with 11 bases aligning to TRBD2. Germline loops: CDR1 MNHEY, CDR2 SVGEGT. V lost 5 bases, J lost 8 bases, and 14 bases stayed unmatched. CDR3 length equals 17 residues.

V and J are TRBV6-1 and TRBJ2-7; D is unclear. Trimming cost V 6 bases and J 3 bases, with 6 bases left between them. Germline values: CDR1 MNHNS, CDR2 SASEGT. The CDR3 extends over 11 amino acids. This chain's CDR3 is CASRYSYEQYF. CDR3 DNA: TGTGCCAGCAGGTACAGCTACGAGCAGTACTTC.